Here is one TCR beta chain with its context. The antigen remains undetermined. Patients aged 18 to 65 had newly diagnosed hyperthyroidism that had lasted under 2 months. This specimen belongs to a study of T cells in Graves' hyperthyroidism and ophthalmopathy. Across the study: At the time of initial diagnosis and before any treatment, peripheral blood was collected.

RNA transcripts provided the source from which TCR beta CDR3 regions were amplified. Carried out on the TCR CDR3, a first-round RT-PCR used the HTBI primer set. TCRdb reanalysed the multiplex PCR reads using MiXCR and keeps one entry per CDR3 protein. The sample lists fewer than 450,000 distinct CDR3 sequences, about 15% occurring once. Regarding the study as a whole: Using 13 V-J features, a model discriminated ophthalmopathy from stable hyperthyroidism. Blood also contained most expanded thyroid clonotypes above 0.001.

The source of this sequence is a woman in her twenties or thirties with Graves' hyperthyroidism that later progressed to Graves' ophthalmopathy. Sample: blood.

Here the CDR3 reads CASTKGSGAYEQYF. The CDR3 DNA follows: TGTGCCAGCACCAAGGGTTCCGGGGCCTACGAGCAGTACTTC. The rearrangement links TRBV6-2 or TRBV6-3 to TRBJ2-7, with D maybe TRBD2 (5 bases). From germline, CDR1 is MNHEY and CDR2 SVGEGT. This CDR3 has 14 residues. V lost 7 bases and J lost 2, with 15 bases in between.